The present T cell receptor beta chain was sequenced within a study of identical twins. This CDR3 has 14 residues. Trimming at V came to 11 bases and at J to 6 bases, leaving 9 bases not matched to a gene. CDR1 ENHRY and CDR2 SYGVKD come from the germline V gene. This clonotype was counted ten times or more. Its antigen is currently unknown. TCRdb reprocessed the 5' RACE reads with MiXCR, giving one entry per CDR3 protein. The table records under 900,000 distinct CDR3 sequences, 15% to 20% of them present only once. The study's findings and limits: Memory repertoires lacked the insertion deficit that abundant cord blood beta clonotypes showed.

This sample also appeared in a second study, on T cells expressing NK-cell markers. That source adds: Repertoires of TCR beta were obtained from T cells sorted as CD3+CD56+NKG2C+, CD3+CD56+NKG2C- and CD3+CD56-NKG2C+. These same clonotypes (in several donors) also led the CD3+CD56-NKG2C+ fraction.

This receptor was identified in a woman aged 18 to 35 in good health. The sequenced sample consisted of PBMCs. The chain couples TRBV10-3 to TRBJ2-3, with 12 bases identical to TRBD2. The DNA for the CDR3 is TGTGCCGTTTGGACTAGCGGGGCTCAGGATACGCAGTATTTT. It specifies CAVWTSGAQDTQYF.